The 4 T cell receptor beta chains listed next were all sequenced from one sample in a study of read filtering for tumor transcriptome and immune sequencing. The library was built from roughly 400 ng RNA with molecular barcoded adaptors for alpha/delta and beta/gamma chains. TCRdb reprocessed the reads with MiXCR, giving one entry per CDR3 protein. The table has around 48,000 distinct CDR3 sequences, roughly 20% seen once. Sequenced sample: a population of CD138-negative cells sorted from bone marrow. The receptor set was obtained from a donor over 35 with multiple myeloma.

This clonotype appeared many times. V usage is TRBV10-3 and J usage is TRBJ1-5, with D possibly TRBD1 on 5 matching bases. The germline V gene has CDR1 ENHRY and CDR2 SYGVKD. This CDR3 has 13 residues. V shed 8 bases and J shed 4 bases, with 12 bases lying between them. The CDR3, as DNA: TGTGCCATCTGCGGGGGGGAGAATCAGCCCCAGCATTTT. Protein product: CAICGGENQPQHF.

This clonotype has ten or more counts. Written as DNA, the CDR3 is TGTGCCAGCAGTCGAAACACCGGGGAGCTGTTTTTT. This sequence encodes CASSRNTGELFF. The rearrangement uses TRBV5-5 and TRBJ2-2; D is uncertain. The CDR3 extends over 12 amino acids. The germline V gene encodes CDR1 SGHKS and CDR2 YYEKEE (reference sequence). The V end lost 5 bases, the J end lost 2 bases, and 4 bases lay between the germline ends.

Comments on this clonotype: A read error may account for a junction end that differs from germline. CDR3 coding DNA: TGCGCCGGCAGCCTAGAAACCGTTCGGGCGGGAGATACGCAGTATTTT. This encodes CAGSLETVRAGDTQYF. The rearrangement uses TRBV5-1 and TRBJ2-3, with D possibly TRBD2 on 5 matching bases. Germline lookup yields CDR1 SGHRS and CDR2 YFSETQ. The CDR3 sequence is 16 residues long.

This clonotype counts as medium-sized. This chain links TRBV5-1 with TRBJ2-1; TRBD1 agrees at 7 bases. Germline values: CDR1 SGHRS, CDR2 YFSETQ. This CDR3 contains 14 residues. With V trimmed by 2 bases and J by 4 bases, 3 bases remained unmatched. This chain's CDR3 is CASSFDRAYNEQFF. CDR3 nucleotide sequence: TGCGCCAGCAGCTTCGACAGGGCTTACAATGAGCAGTTCTTC.